This T cell receptor (beta chain) was identified during a study of regulatory T cells in long-lasting Graves disease. General study findings and limits: Fewer public clonotypes were shared by new patients (around 970) than by persistent patients (around 2,900).

Time point defined: newly diagnosed GD, antithyroid drugs for less than 3 months. The TCR library used RNA extracted from PBMCs. This clonotype was seen a few times. Its antigen is not identified. The authors built TCR beta libraries using iRepertoire HTBI primers and Arm-PCR of CDR3 regions. TCRdb recomputed calls from the multiplex PCR reads with MiXCR, one row per CDR3 protein. The repertoire holds roughly 610,000 distinct CDR3 sequences, with around 15% as singletons. These data were also reused for a study on T cells in Graves' hyperthyroidism and ophthalmopathy. As that report states: Diagnoses used clinical symptoms, serum thyroxine and TRAb, thyroid ultrasound and orbital computed tomography. From stable hyperthyroidism, ophthalmopathy was set apart by a 13 V-J model.

This sequence was found in a man between 18 and 29 years old with Graves disease. The sequences come from peripheral blood mononuclear cells (PBMCs), collected at new diagnosis, from a patient treated with antithyroid drugs.

In nucleotides, the CDR3 is TGTGCCAGCAGTGAACTTTTTAGGGGGAGCAATCAGCCCCAGCATTTT. Amino acids: CASSELFRGSNQPQHF. The J gene is TRBJ1-5, the V gene TRBV6-2 or TRBV6-3, with D maybe TRBD1 (6 bases). The germline V and J ends were trimmed by 5 bases and 1 base, with 15 bases remaining between them. The CDR3 covers 16 residues. Germline CDR1 is MNHEY and CDR2 is SVGEGT.